A selection of T cell receptor beta chains follows, all from one sample in a study of OX40 agonist ivuxolimab in advanced cancers. The assay was immunoSEQ multiplex PCR, and TCRdb's table has in-frame clones only and misses some. The table records more than 9,000 clones, roughly four fifths of them present only once. The sample here was CD4+ or CD8+ T cells sorted from blood, taken in a trial of the OX40 agonist ivuxolimab. The receptors originated from an adult with an advanced solid tumor such as melanoma, head and neck, liver or kidney cancer. Both conserved end residues are part of each CDR3. A D gene is named only where the DNA matches it firmly. Clone sizes are given selectively: once, few, many, or a class where the clone is expanded.

TRBJ2-7,NA,NA,TRBV10-3,TGTGCCATCAGTGAAGAGGGACAATACGAGCAGTACTTC,CAISEEGQYEQYF
TRBJ1-1,TRBD1,NA,TRBV5-1,TGCGCCAGCAGCGATACAGGGGACGTCGGCGCTGAAGCTTTCTTT,CASSDTGDVGAEAFF
TRBJ2-2,TRBD2,NA,TRBV7-9,TGTGCCAGCAGCTTACAACCGCGGGAGCGGAGCACCGGGGAGCTGTTTTTT,CASSLQPRERSTGELFF
TRBJ2-1,NA,once,TRBV25-1,TGTGCCAGCTTTCGGAATGAGCAGTTCTTC,CASFRNEQFF
TRBJ2-1,TRBD1,NA,TRBV5-6,TGTGCCAGCAGCTTGGATCGGACAGGGATGGGCAATGAGCAGTTCTTC,CASSLDRTGMGNEQFF
TRBJ2-7,NA,few,TRBV7-9,TGTGCCAGCAGCCCAATCTACGAGCAGTACTTC,CASSPIYEQYF
TRBJ2-4,NA,NA,TRBV6-4,TGTGCCAGCATTAGGGACATTTGGGAGATGGCCAAAAACATTCAGTACTTC,CASIRDIWEMAKNIQYF
TRBJ2-5,NA,NA,TRBV2,TGTGCCAGCACTCGGGCAGGGCAAGAGACCCAGTACTTC,CASTRAGQETQYF
TRBJ2-7,NA,NA,TRBV6-6,TGTGCCAGCAGTTTATTGGGGACACCCGACTATGAGCAGTACTTC,CASSLLGTPDYEQYF
TRBJ2-6,NA,NA,TRBV28,TGTGCCAGCAGTTTACACCCGGGGGCCAACGTCCTGACTTTC,CASSLHPGANVLTF
TRBJ1-1,NA,NA,TRBV11-3,TGTGCCAGCAGCCAACAGCAGGGGATGAACACTGAAGCTTTCTTT,CASSQQQGMNTEAFF
TRBJ2-1,NA,NA,TRBV27,TGTGCCAGCAGCTTGAGGACGCGCGGAGGGTACAATGAGCAGTTCTTC,CASSLRTRGGYNEQFF
TRBJ1-3,NA,few,TRBV5-6,TGTGCCAGCAGCTTGTTGGCCGGGATGAAAGGAAACACCATATATTTT,CASSLLAGMKGNTIYF
TRBJ1-1,NA,NA,TRBV7-9,TGTGCCAGCAGCCCCGGGGGGTCCAACACTGAAGCTTTCTTT,CASSPGGSNTEAFF
TRBJ2-1,NA,NA,TRBV27,TGTGCCAGCAAGGAAGGTAACAATGAGCAGTTCTTC,CASKEGNNEQFF
TRBJ1-5,NA,NA,TRBV19,TGTGCCAGTAGTATCCGACCTACAGAGAGTATGTATCAGCCCCAGCATTTT,CASSIRPTESMYQPQHF
TRBJ1-3,NA,NA,TRBV5-6,TGTGCCAGCAGCCCAAATACGAACTCTTTCTCTGGAAACACCATATATTTT,CASSPNTNSFSGNTIYF
TRBJ1-1,NA,NA,TRBV5-6,TGTGCCAGCAGCTACGGACGGGGCACTGAAGCTTTCTTT,CASSYGRGTEAFF
TRBJ2-1,NA,NA,TRBV15,TGTGCCACCAGCAGTTCTGGCTCCTACAATGAGCAGTTCTTC,CATSSSGSYNEQFF
TRBJ2-3,NA,NA,TRBV28,TGTGCCAGCAGTGACAGGAACTCCGGCACAGATACGCAGTATTTT,CASSDRNSGTDTQYF
TRBJ1-2,NA,few,TRBV15,TGTGCCACCAGCCCCAGTCGGGGGCTTGGCTACACCTTC,CATSPSRGLGYTF
TRBJ2-7,TRBD1,NA,TRBV11-3,TGTGCCAGCAGCCCCCGACAGGGTAACTCCTACGAGCAGTACTTC,CASSPRQGNSYEQYF
TRBJ2-7,NA,NA,TRBV27,TGTGCCAGCAGTTTAGGGCAGGCAAGCTCCTACGAGCAGTACTTC,CASSLGQASSYEQYF
TRBJ2-7,TRBD1,NA,TRBV27,TGTGCCAGCAGGCAGACAGGGGGCATTTCGGAACGCGAGCAGTACTTC,CASRQTGGISEREQYF
TRBJ2-1,TRBD2,NA,TRBV27,TGTGCCAGCAGTTTAGGAGCGGGAGGTAGTAACAATGAGCAGTTCTTC,CASSLGAGGSNNEQFF
TRBJ2-3,NA,NA,TRBV6-4,TGTGCCACCGCGGAGGGGGCCGAAGATACGCAGTATTTT,CATAEGAEDTQYF
TRBJ2-7,NA,NA,TRBV30,TGTGCCTGGAGCTTAGGGACCTACGAGCAGTACTTC,CAWSLGTYEQYF
TRBJ1-1,NA,few,TRBV29-1,TGCAGCGTTGAAGATCGGGGGGGCTCCAGGAACACTGAAGCTTTCTTT,CSVEDRGGSRNTEAFF
TRBJ2-3,NA,NA,TRBV27,TGTGCCAGCAGTTTAGGTCCGGGGGGCGGCACAGATACGCAGTATTTT,CASSLGPGGGTDTQYF
TRBJ1-2,NA,few,TRBV14,TGTGCCAGCAGCCAAGTCAACTATGGCTACACCTTC,CASSQVNYGYTF
TRBJ2-5,TRBD2,NA,TRBV5-4,TGTGCCAGCAGCCAGGATAGCGGGAGGCTCGGAAAGACCCAGTACTTC,CASSQDSGRLGKTQYF
TRBJ2-3,TRBD2,once,TRBV27,TGTGCCAGCAGCCGGGGACTACTAGCAGATACGCAGTATTTT,CASSRGLLADTQYF
TRBJ1-2,NA,few,TRBV6-1,TGTGCCACCCTTGCAGGGAACTATGGCTACACCTTC,CATLAGNYGYTF
TRBJ1-1,NA,NA,TRBV10-3,TGTGCCATCAGTGACACCCTTGAACAAACTGAAGCTTTCTTT,CAISDTLEQTEAFF
TRBJ2-3,TRBD2,NA,TRBV6-4,TGTGCCAGCAGTGAGAGGTCGGGGGGGGCCGGAGATACGCAGTATTTT,CASSERSGGAGDTQYF
TRBJ1-1,NA,few,TRBV7-9,TGTGCCAGCAGCTTAGGGCCCTTAGGGGACACTGAAGCTTTCTTT,CASSLGPLGDTEAFF
TRBJ1-1,NA,NA,TRBV6-4,TGTGCCAGCAGTGACTCCCAGGAAGCTTTCTTT,CASSDSQEAFF
TRBJ2-1,NA,NA,TRBV4-2,TGTGCCAGCAGCCAAGATAACAGCGGCCTTTACTACAATGAGCAGTTCTTC,CASSQDNSGLYYNEQFF
TRBJ2-2,NA,NA,TRBV7-6,TGTGCCAGCAGCTTAGAAAGAGGGGTGAGAACCGGGGAGCTGTTTTTT,CASSLERGVRTGELFF
TRBJ2-1,TRBD2,NA,TRBV6-5,TGTGCCAGCAGCCGTCTTAGCGGGGAGCAGTTCTTC,CASSRLSGEQFF
TRBJ2-7,NA,medium-sized,TRBV4-2,TGTGCCAGCAGCCTAACCTACGAGCAGTACTTC,CASSLTYEQYF
TRBJ1-6,NA,NA,TRBV13,TGTGCCAGCAGCTTAGGGGGGCAGGTAACCTCACCCCTCCACTTT,CASSLGGQVTSPLHF
TRBJ1-2,TRBD1,NA,TRBV6-5,TGTGCCAGCAGTTTCTCAGGGGGCTTCGGAAGCTACACCTTC,CASSFSGGFGSYTF
TRBJ1-4,NA,NA,TRBV7-9,TGTGCCAGCAGCGCCACAAATGAAAAACTGTTTTTT,CASSATNEKLFF
TRBJ1-1,NA,NA,TRBV7-9,TGTGCCAGCAGCTTAATATTCTTGACAGGTGCCTTTAACACTGAAGCTTTCTTT,CASSLIFLTGAFNTEAFF